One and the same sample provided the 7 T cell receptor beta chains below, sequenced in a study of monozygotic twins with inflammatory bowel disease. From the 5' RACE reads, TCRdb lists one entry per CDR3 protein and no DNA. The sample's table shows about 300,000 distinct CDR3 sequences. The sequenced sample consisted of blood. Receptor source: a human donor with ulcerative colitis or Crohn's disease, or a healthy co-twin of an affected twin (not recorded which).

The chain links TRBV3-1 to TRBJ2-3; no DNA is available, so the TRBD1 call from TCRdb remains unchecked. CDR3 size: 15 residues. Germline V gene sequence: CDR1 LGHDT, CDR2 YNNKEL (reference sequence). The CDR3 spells CASSPGHQGPDTQYF.

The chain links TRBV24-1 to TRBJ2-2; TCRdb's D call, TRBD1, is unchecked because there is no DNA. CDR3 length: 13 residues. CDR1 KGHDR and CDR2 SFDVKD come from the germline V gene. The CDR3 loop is CATSGTGAGELFF.

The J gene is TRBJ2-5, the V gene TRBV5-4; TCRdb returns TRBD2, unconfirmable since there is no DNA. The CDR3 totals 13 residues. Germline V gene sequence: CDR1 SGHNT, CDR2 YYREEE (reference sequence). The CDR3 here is CASSSREPETQYF.

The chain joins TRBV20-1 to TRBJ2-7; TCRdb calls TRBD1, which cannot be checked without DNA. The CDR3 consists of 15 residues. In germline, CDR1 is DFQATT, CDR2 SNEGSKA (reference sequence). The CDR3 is CSALRQNQPSYEQYF.

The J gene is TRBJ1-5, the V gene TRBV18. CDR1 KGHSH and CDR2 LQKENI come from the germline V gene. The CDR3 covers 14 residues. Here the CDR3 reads CASSPGRTNQPQHF.

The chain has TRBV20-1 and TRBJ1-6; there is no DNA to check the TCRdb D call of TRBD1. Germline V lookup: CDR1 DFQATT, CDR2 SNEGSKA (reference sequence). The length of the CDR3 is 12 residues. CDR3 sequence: CSAIAGGSPLHF.

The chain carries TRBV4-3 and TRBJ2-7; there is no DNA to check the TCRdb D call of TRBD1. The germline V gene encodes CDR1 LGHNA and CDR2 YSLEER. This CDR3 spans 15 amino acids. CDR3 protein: CASSQRDLSSYEQYF.